These 20 T cell receptor beta chains originate from one sample sequenced in a study of cytomegalovirus exposure and HLA in healthy donors. The primer mix had 60 Vbeta and 13 Jbeta primers. TCRdb's copy holds only in-frame clones and misses some; the assay was immunoSEQ multiplex PCR. Of 250,000 to 350,000 clones listed, 70% to 90% are singletons. Sample: PBMCs. Receptor source: a man aged 40-49 years in good health and CMV-seropositive.

The chain joins TRBV28 to TRBJ1-5, with D possibly TRBD1 on 5 matching bases. The CDR3 consists of 15 residues. Per the germline V gene, CDR1 is MDHEN and CDR2 is SYDVKM. The CDR3: CAIRGSLYSNQPQHF. The DNA for the CDR3 is TGTGCAATCCGGGGGAGCCTCTATAGCAATCAGCCCCAGCATTTT.

The rearrangement links TRBV7-2 to TRBJ2-7; the D gene is possibly TRBD2 (5 bases). Germline CDR1 reads SGHTA; CDR2 reads FQGNSA. Trimming shortened V by 8 bases and J by 0 bases, and 11 bases separated the two germline ends. There are 13 residues in the CDR3. The CDR3 region is CASFGLGSYEQYF. CDR3 nucleotides: TGTGCCAGCTTCGGACTTGGCTCCTACGAGCAGTACTTC.

The chain couples TRBV7-2 to TRBJ2-3; 7 bases are a match to TRBD1. Germline-derived CDR1 and CDR2 are SGHTA and FQGNSA. The CDR3 has 15 residues. The V gene end was trimmed by 6 bases and the J gene end by 0 bases; junction bases not matched to a gene: 6. The CDR3 sequence is CASRFRQGSTDTQYF. The CDR3 region has the DNA TGTGCCAGCAGGTTCCGACAGGGTAGCACAGATACGCAGTATTTT.

The chain recombines TRBV19 with TRBJ1-4; weak D call: TRBD1 (5 bases). The germline gives CDR1 LNHDA, CDR2 SQIVND (reference sequence). The CDR3 covers 14 residues. Trimming removed 4 bases from V and 4 bases from J, with 10 bases in between. The CDR3 reads CASSTRQLNEKLFF. As DNA, the CDR3 is TGTGCCAGTAGTACACGACAGCTTAATGAAAAACTGTTTTTT.

The rearrangement joins TRBV19 to TRBJ2-3; the match to TRBD2 covers 12 bases. In germline, CDR1 is LNHDA, CDR2 SQIVND (reference sequence). Trimming cost V 5 bases and J 0 bases; bases outside gene matches: 3. The CDR3 spans 16 residues. This CDR3 reads CASSPGLAGSTDTQYF. The CDR3, as DNA: TGTGCCAGTAGTCCTGGACTAGCGGGAAGCACAGATACGCAGTATTTT.

V usage is TRBV21-1 and J usage is TRBJ1-4; the listed D gene, TRBD1, was not tested against the DNA. TRBV21-1 is a pseudogene. This CDR3 comprises 17 residues. CDR3 DNA: TGTGCCAGCAGCAAAGAGGGACAGGGGGCTTGGGATGAAAAACTGTTTTTT. Its protein is CASSKEGQGAWDEKLFF.

This clone was seen a single time. This chain uses TRBV6-1 with TRBJ1-2; 9 nucleotides align to TRBD1. V lost 2 bases and J lost 5; bases outside the gene matches: 6. The CDR3 contains 15 residues. CDR1 and CDR2 from the germline V gene are MNHNS and SASEGT. The CDR3 region is CASSEMGQGLYGYTF. CDR3 coding DNA: TGTGCCAGCAGTGAAATGGGACAGGGCTTGTATGGCTACACCTTC.

This sequence joins TRBV6-5 and TRBJ2-1; the D is unclear. The CDR3 totals 15 residues. Germline values: CDR1 MNHEY, CDR2 SVGAGI. V lost 5 bases and J lost 0, with 11 bases in between. The CDR3 reads CASSRTRRSYNEQFF. The CDR3 DNA reads as TGTGCCAGCAGTCGCACTCGCCGCTCCTACAATGAGCAGTTCTTC.

For the CDR3, the DNA is TGTGCCAGTACCCAGTTTCGGGGGGGCCTACGGGAAAAACTGTTTTTT. This translates into CASTQFRGGLREKLFF. This chain uses TRBV19 with TRBJ1-4, with D possibly being TRBD1 (6 bases). The CDR3 runs to 16 residues. CDR1 and CDR2 (germline): LNHDA, SQIVND (reference sequence). The V gene lost 7 bases and the J gene lost 8 bases, with 23 bases spanning the gap.

This chain connects TRBV18 to TRBJ2-2; D is ambiguous. Germline CDR1 reads KGHSH; CDR2 reads LQKENI. The V gene lost 1 base and the J gene lost 4 bases, with 7 bases spanning the gap. The CDR3 contains 14 residues. In DNA form, the CDR3 reads TGTGCCAGCTCACCACTTCCCGGCACCGGGGAGCTGTTTTTT. Protein product: CASSPLPGTGELFF. The full variable domain, its missing parts supplied by reference TRBV18 and TRBJ2-2, is NAGVMQNPRHLVRRRGQEARLRCSPMKGHSHVYWYRQLPEEGLKFMVYLQKENIIDESGMPKERFSAEFPKEGPSILRIQQVVRGDSAAYFCASSPLPGTGELFFGEGSRLTVL.

The sample holds a few counts of this clone. This sequence joins TRBV4-2 and TRBJ1-1; weak D call: TRBD1 (6 bases). Trimming removed 4 bases at V and 0 bases at J, with 18 bases between. There are 17 residues in the CDR3. Germline-derived CDR1 and CDR2 are LGHNA and YNFKEQ. The DNA of the CDR3 is TGTGCCAGCAGCCCAGACCCCAGGGGCCCCATGAACACTGAAGCTTTCTTT. It yields the protein CASSPDPRGPMNTEAFF.

This clone appeared a single time. This chain uses TRBV7-2 with TRBJ1-3; perhaps TRBD1 as D (5 bases). The V end lost 0 bases, the J end lost 0 bases, and 9 bases lay between the germline ends. The CDR3 is 16 amino acids. CDR1 is SGHTA, CDR2 FQGNSA, per germline. In DNA, the CDR3 is TGTGCCAGCAGCTTAGCGTCAGGGTTCTCTGGAAACACCATATATTTT. Amino acids: CASSLASGFSGNTIYF. The full variable domain, with the rest looked up from reference TRBV7-2 and TRBJ1-3, is GAGVSQSPSNKVTEKGKDVELRCDPISGHTALYWYRQSLGQGLEFLIYFQGNSAPDKSGLPSDRFSAERTGGSVSTLTIQRTQQEDSAVYLCASSLASGFSGNTIYFGEGSWLTVV.

J is TRBJ2-7 and V is TRBV19, with 11 bases lining up with TRBD2. The germline V gene has CDR1 LNHDA and CDR2 SQIVND (reference sequence). This CDR3 is built from 16 residues. Germline trimming cut 6 bases from V and 5 bases from J; bases unmatched to any gene: 12. CDR3 protein: CASSRALAGGPHEQYF. The CDR3 bases are TGTGCCAGTAGCCGGGCCCTAGCGGGAGGTCCTCACGAGCAGTACTTC.

The chain recombines TRBV28 with TRBJ2-1, with 9 nucleotides matching TRBD2. This CDR3 is built from 21 residues. V shed 2 bases and J 0 bases; nucleotides not matched to a gene: 17. Germline V gene lookup returns CDR1 MDHEN and CDR2 SYDVKM. The DNA of the CDR3 is TGTGCCAGCAGTTTAATATATAGCCTAGCGGGATCCCCGAGCTCCTACAATGAGCAGTTCTTC. It is translated as CASSLIYSLAGSPSSYNEQFF.

The rearrangement joins TRBV27 to TRBJ2-3, with 9 nucleotides matching TRBD2. The CDR3 is 16 residues long. Trimming removed 3 bases from V and 3 bases from J; junction bases left unmatched: 7. Germline V gene lookup returns CDR1 MNHEY and CDR2 SMNVEV (reference sequence). This chain's CDR3 is CASSLAREGWTDTQYF. The CDR3 DNA follows: TGTGCCAGCAGTTTGGCGCGGGAGGGTTGGACAGATACGCAGTATTTT.

A word on this clone: The junction shows a germline mismatch at one end, possibly a read error. The CDR3 loop reads CASMQEATGAFF. In DNA, the CDR3 is TGTGCCAGCATGCAGGAGGCTACTGGAGCTTTCTTT. The rearrangement uses TRBV6-1 and TRBJ1-1; D is ambiguous. Germline V gene sequence: CDR1 MNHNS, CDR2 SASEGT. The CDR3 has 12 amino acids.

This rearrangement joins TRBV19 to TRBJ1-2; 7 nucleotides match TRBD1. There are 13 residues in the CDR3. Germline lookup yields CDR1 LNHDA and CDR2 SQIVND (reference sequence). Germline trimming cut 7 bases from V and 6 bases from J; bases unmatched to any gene: 8. CDR3 protein: CASNLGQGDGYTF. CDR3 bases: TGTGCCAGTAATTTAGGGCAGGGGGATGGCTACACCTTC.

This chain uses TRBV28 with TRBJ2-1, with D possibly being TRBD2 (7 bases). The CDR3 covers 13 residues. Germline CDR1 and CDR2: MDHEN and SYDVKM. V was cut by 6 bases and J by 8 bases, with 14 bases left in between. The CDR3 coding sequence is TGTGCCAGCAGAAACCACGGGGGGCATGAGCAGTTCTTC. It encodes CASRNHGGHEQFF. The full variable domain, rest sourced from reference TRBV28 and TRBJ2-1, is DVKVTQSSRYLVKRTGEKVFLECVQDMDHENMFWYRQDPGLGLRLIYFSYDVKMKEKGDIPEGYSVSREKKERFSLILESASTNQTSMYLCASRNHGGHEQFFGPGTRLTVL.

As regards this clone: Germline and junction disagree at one end, which may indicate a read error. This CDR3 reads CASSPVTGADTQYF. In nucleotides, the CDR3 is TGTGCTAGCAGCCCCGTAACAGGGGCAGATACGCAGTATTTT. This chain connects TRBV7-7 to TRBJ2-3, with 7 bases aligning to TRBD1. This CDR3 region has 14 residues. Germline CDR1 SSHAT, CDR2 FNYEAQ (reference sequence).

The V and J genes are TRBV19 and TRBJ2-1; weak D call: TRBD2 (5 bases). Germline CDR1 LNHDA, CDR2 SQIVND (reference sequence). The CDR3 has 13 residues. Between the trimmed V and J ends, which lost 5 bases and 2 bases, there was a span of 7 bases. The CDR3 bases are TGTGCCAGTAGTCTCGGGACCTACAATGAGCAGTTCTTC. Its translation is CASSLGTYNEQFF.